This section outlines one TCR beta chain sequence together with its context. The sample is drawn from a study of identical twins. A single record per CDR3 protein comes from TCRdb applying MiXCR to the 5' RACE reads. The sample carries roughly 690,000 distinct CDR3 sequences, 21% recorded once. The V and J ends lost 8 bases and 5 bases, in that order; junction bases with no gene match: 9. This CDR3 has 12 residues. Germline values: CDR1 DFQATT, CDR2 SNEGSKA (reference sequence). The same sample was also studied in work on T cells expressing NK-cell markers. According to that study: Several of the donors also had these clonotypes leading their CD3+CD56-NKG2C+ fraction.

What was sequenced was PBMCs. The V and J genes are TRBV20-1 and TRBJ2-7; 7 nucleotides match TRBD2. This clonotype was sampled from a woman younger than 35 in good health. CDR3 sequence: CSPLAGKDEQYF. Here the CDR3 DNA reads TGCAGTCCTTTAGCGGGTAAAGACGAGCAGTACTTC.